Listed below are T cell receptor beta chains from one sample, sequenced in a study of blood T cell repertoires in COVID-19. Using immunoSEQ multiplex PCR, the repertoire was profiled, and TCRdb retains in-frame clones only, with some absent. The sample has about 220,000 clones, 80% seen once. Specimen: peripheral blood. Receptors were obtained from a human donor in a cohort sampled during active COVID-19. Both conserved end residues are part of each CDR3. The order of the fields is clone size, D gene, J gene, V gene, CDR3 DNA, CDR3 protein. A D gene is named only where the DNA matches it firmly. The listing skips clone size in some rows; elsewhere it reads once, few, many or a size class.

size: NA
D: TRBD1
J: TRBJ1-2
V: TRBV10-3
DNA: TGTGCCATCAGTCTACAGGGGGCGGACTATGGCTACACCTTC
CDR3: CAISLQGADYGYTF

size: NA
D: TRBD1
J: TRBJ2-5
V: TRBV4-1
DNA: TGCGCCAGCAGCCAAGATTGGGCAGGGGGAGAGACCCAGTACTTC
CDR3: CASSQDWAGGETQYF

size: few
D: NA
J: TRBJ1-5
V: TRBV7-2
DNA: TGTGCCAGCAGCTTAGAGCCAGGGATCCGTCAGCCCCAGCATTTT
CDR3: CASSLEPGIRQPQHF

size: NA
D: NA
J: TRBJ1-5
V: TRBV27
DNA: TGTGCCAGCAGCCACACCGCGGTTCAGCCCCAGCATTTT
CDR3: CASSHTAVQPQHF

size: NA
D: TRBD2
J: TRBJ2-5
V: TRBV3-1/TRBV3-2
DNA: TGTGCCAGCAGCCAAGATACCGGGACGGCTAGCGGGGGGGTCAGAGAGACCCAGTACTTC
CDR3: CASSQDTGTASGGVRETQYF

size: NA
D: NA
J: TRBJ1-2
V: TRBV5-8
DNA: TGTGCCAGCATATGGACAGCTTACTATGGCTACACCTTC
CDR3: CASIWTAYYGYTF

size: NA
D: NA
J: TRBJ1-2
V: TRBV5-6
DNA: TGTGCCAGCAGCTCACAGGCTGGCTATGGCTACACCTTC
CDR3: CASSSQAGYGYTF

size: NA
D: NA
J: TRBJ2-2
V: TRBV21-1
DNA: TGTGCCAGCAGCGAAGCGACTAGCGGATCCCACACCGGGGAGCTGTTTTTT
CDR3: CASSEATSGSHTGELFF

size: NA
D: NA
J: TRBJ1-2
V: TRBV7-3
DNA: TGTGCCAGCAGCTTAAATTCAGGTGATGGCTACACCTTC
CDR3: CASSLNSGDGYTF

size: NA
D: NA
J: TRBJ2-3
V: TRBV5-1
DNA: TGCGCCAGCAGCCCTGTAGCGTCTAGCACAGATACGCAGTATTTT
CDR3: CASSPVASSTDTQYF

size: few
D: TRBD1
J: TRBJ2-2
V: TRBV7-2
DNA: TGTGCCAGCAGCTCCGGACAGGGATACACCGGGGAGCTGTTTTTT
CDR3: CASSSGQGYTGELFF

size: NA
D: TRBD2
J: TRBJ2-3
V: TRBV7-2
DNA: TGTGCCAGCAGCCCATCTCTAGCGGGAGGCCTCACAGATACGCAGTATTTT
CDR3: CASSPSLAGGLTDTQYF